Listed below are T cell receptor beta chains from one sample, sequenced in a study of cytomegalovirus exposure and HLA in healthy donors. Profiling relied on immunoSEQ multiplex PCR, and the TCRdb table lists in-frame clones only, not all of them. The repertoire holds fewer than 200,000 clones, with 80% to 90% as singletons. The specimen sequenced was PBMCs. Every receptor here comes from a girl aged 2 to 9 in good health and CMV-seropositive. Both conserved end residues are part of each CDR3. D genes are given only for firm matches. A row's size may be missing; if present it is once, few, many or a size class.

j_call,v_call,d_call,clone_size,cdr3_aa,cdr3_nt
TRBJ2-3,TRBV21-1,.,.,CASSLKTSGRTTDTQYF,TGTGCCAGCAGTCTTAAGACTAGCGGGAGGACCACAGATACGCAGTATTTT
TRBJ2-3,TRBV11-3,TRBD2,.,CASSLELAGVTDTQYF,TGTGCCAGCAGCTTAGAGCTAGCGGGAGTCACAGATACGCAGTATTTT
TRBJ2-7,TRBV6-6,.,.,CASSPPARQSYEQYF,TGTGCCAGCAGCCCCCCGGCGAGGCAATCCTACGAGCAGTACTTC
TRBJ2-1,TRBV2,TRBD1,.,CASSPQGKPYNEQFF,TGTGCCAGCAGTCCACAGGGGAAACCCTACAATGAGCAGTTCTTC
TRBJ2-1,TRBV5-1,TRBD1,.,CASTGDSSYNEQFF,TGCGCCAGCACCGGGGACAGCTCCTACAATGAGCAGTTCTTC
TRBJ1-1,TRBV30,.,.,CAWSVLGNTEAFF,TGTGCCTGGAGTGTACTAGGGAACACTGAAGCTTTCTTT
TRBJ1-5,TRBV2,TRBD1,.,CASRDRDNQPQHF,TGTGCCAGCCGGGACAGGGATAATCAGCCCCAGCATTTT
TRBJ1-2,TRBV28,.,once,CASSLSAANYGYTF,TGTGCCAGCAGTTTAAGTGCAGCTAACTATGGCTACACCTTC
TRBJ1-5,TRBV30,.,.,CAWRANWDFNQPQHF,TGTGCCTGGAGGGCGAACTGGGACTTCAATCAGCCCCAGCATTTT
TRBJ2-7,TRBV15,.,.,CATSTTIVLTYEQYF,TGTGCCACCAGCACCACGATAGTCCTAACCTACGAGCAGTACTTC
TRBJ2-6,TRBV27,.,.,CASSFYASSGANVLTF,TGTGCCAGCAGTTTTTACGCCAGCTCTGGGGCCAACGTCCTGACTTTC
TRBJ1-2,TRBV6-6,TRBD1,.,CASSEPTGRGYTF,TGTGCCAGCAGTGAGCCGACAGGGCGCGGCTACACCTTC
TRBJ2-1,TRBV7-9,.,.,CASSPYMGAEYNEQFF,TGTGCCAGCAGCCCCTATATGGGGGCCGAATACAATGAGCAGTTCTTC
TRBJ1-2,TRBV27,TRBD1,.,CASGPRGRDAEGYTF,TGTGCCAGCGGACCCAGGGGGCGCGACGCGGAAGGCTACACCTTC
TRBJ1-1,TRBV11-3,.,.,CASSFTGLNTEAFF,TGTGCCAGCAGCTTCACAGGACTGAACACTGAAGCTTTCTTT
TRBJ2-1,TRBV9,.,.,CASSVVPGEQFF,TGTGCCAGCAGCGTAGTCCCAGGTGAGCAGTTCTTC
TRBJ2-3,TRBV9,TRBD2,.,CASSVVAGHGTDTQYF,TGTGCCAGCAGCGTAGTAGCGGGCCATGGCACAGATACGCAGTATTTT
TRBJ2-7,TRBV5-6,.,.,CASSLPKQGTLRVYEQYF,TGTGCCAGCAGCTTGCCAAAACAGGGGACTCTCCGGGTCTACGAGCAGTACTTC
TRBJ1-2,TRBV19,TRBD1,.,CASSQGDYGYTF,TGTGCCAGTAGTCAGGGGGACTATGGCTACACCTTC
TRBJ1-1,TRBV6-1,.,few,CASVTQGTTEAFF,TGTGCCAGCGTTACACAGGGAACCACTGAAGCTTTCTTT
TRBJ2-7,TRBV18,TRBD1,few,CASSGDRSSYEQYF,TGTGCCAGCTCCGGGGACAGGAGCTCCTACGAGCAGTACTTC